The TCR beta chain under discussion was sequenced for a study of blood T cell repertoires in COVID-19. Study summary: Researchers got acute and convalescent COVID-19 samples from the United States, Italy and Spain.

As processed by the authors: Amplification with reference gene primers provided the estimates of nucleated cell counts. The data were produced by immunoSEQ multiplex PCR, yet TCRdb's version contains in-frame clones alone and is incomplete. D and trimming were read from the DNA, whereas the V and J calls and clone size are those reported in that table. The sample has under 350,000 clones; around 84% are singletons. Germline CDR1 and CDR2: LNHDA and SQIVND (reference sequence). This CDR3 is 14 amino acids long. Trimming took 4 bases from V and 5 from J; bases not matched to a gene: 6. This clone has a handful of counts. The age range of participants was about 18 to 90 years, with residence in approximately 25 US areas. What the recovered Cohort 3 donors had was two negative PCRs, clearance, or symptom resolution.

The chain carries TRBV19 and TRBJ2-3; 7 positions agree with TRBD1. The TCR originated in a young man who had recovered from COVID-19. Specimen: PBMCs or T cells enriched from blood (not recorded which). The CDR3: CASSRQGWRDTQYF. Here the CDR3 DNA reads TGTGCCAGTAGTAGACAGGGATGGAGAGATACGCAGTATTTT.